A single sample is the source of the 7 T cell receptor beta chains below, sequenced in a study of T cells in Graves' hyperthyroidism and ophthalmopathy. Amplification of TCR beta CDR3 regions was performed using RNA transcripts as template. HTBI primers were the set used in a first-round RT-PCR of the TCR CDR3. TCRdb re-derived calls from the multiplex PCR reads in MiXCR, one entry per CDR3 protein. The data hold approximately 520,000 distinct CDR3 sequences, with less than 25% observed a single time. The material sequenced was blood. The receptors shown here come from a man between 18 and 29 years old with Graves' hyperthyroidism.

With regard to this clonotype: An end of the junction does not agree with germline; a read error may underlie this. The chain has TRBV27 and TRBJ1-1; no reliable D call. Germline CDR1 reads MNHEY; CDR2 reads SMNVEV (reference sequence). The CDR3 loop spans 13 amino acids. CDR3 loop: CASSLGENTESFF. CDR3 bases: TGTGCCAGCAGTCTTGGGGAGAACACTGAATCTTTCTTT.

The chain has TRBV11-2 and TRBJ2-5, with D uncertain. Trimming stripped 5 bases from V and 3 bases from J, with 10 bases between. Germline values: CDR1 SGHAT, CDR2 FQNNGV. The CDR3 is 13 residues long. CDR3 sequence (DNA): TGTGCCAGCAGCCCGAACCTAAAAGAGACCCAGTACTTC. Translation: CASSPNLKETQYF.

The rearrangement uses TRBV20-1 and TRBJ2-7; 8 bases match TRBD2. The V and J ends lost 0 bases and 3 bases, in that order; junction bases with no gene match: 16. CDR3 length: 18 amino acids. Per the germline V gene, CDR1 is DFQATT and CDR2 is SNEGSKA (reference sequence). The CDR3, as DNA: TGCAGTGCTAGAGATCTCCCGCGGACTAGCCGGTCCCTCTACGAGCAGTACTTC. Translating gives CSARDLPRTSRSLYEQYF.

The CDR3 region has the DNA TGTGCCAGCAAGGGGCCGCTCGCGGAGCTGTTTTTT. It specifies CASKGPLAELFF. This chain links TRBV9 with TRBJ2-2; TRBD1 might be the D (5 bases). Looked up from germline, CDR1 is SGDLS and CDR2 is YYNGEE. The CDR3 runs to 12 residues. V was pared by 6 bases and J by 10 bases, with 13 bases between.

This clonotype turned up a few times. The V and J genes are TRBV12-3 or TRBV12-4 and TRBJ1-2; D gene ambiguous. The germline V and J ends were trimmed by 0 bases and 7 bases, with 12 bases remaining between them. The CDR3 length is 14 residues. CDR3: CASSLAGRIGGYTF. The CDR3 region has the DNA TGTGCCAGCAGTTTAGCAGGGCGGATAGGTGGCTACACCTTC.

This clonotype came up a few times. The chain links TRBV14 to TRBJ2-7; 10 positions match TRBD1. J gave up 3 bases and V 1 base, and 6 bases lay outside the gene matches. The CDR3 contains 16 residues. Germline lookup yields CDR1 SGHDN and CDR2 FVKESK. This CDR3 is CASSQGSRTGGYEQYF. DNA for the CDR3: TGTGCCAGCAGCCAAGGGAGCCGGACAGGGGGCTACGAGCAGTACTTC.

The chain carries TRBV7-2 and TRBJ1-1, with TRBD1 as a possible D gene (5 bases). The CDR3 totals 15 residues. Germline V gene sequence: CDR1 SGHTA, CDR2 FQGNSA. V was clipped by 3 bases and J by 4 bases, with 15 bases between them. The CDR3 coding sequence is TGTGCCAGCAGCTTCTCCTGGGGGGGTCCCACTGAAGCTTTCTTT. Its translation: CASSFSWGGPTEAFF.